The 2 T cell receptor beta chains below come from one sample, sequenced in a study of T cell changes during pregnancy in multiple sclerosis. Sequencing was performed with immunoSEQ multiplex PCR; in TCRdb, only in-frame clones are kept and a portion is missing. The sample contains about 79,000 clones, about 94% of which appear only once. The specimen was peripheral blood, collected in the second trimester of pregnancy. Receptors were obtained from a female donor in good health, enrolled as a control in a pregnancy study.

CDR3 region: CASSIDPRLAGSYNEQFF. CDR3 coding DNA: TGTGCCAGTAGTATAGACCCTAGACTAGCGGGGTCCTACAATGAGCAGTTCTTC. This rearrangement joins TRBV19 to TRBJ2-1, with TRBD2 matching over 11 bases. CDR3 length: 18 residues. The germline V gene has CDR1 LNHDA and CDR2 SQIVND (reference sequence). V lost 0 bases to trimming and J lost 1 base; unmatched junction nucleotides: 5.

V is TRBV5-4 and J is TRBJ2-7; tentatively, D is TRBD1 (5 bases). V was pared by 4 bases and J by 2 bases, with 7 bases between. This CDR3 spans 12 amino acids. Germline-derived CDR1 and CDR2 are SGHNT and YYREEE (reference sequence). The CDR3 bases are TGTGCCAGCAGCGACAGTGCCTACGAGCAGTACTTC. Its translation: CASSDSAYEQYF.